Below, one T cell receptor (beta chain) is given with its context. Antigen specificity is unknown. The CDR3 spans 15 residues. Per the germline V gene, CDR1 is SNHLY and CDR2 is FYNNEI. V lost 3 bases to trimming and J lost 4 bases, with 12 bases between them. TCRdb's table, derived via immunoSEQ multiplex PCR, lists solely in-frame clones and lacks some. The sample consists of around 89,000 clones, under 95% of them appearing once. The data were obtained in a study of T cell responses to AZD1222 COVID-19 vaccine. Study-wide findings and caveats: It should be noted that donors were predominantly white British and more often female, and clonal diversity was possibly underestimated. Spike-specific TCR repertoires showed rising breadth and depth after two AZD1222 doses.

This receptor was taken from an adult in good health. The V and J genes are TRBV2 and TRBJ1-4; maybe TRBD1 (6 bases). The specimen was peripheral blood, collected on day 0 of AZD1222 vaccination. CDR3 region: CASSDVGANNEKLFF. Here the CDR3 DNA reads TGTGCCAGCAGTGATGTGGGGGCGAATAATGAAAAACTGTTTTTT.